This T cell receptor (beta chain) appears in the sequencing data of a study of a mutant IDH1 vaccine in newly diagnosed glioma. About the study: Treated patients showed a male proportion of approximately 62%, a female proportion of around 40%, and a mean age of around 40 years.

CDR3 length: 18 residues. Germline-derived CDR1 and CDR2 are SGHTA and FQGNSA. The V gene end was trimmed by 5 bases and the J gene end by 1 base; junction bases not matched to a gene: 11. General observations from the study: Apparently unrelated to pseudoprogression were changes in the top peripheral T cell clonotypes.

This clone was seen more than once but under ten times. Antigen: not known. Indicated time point: week 35, safety follow-up. The vaccine gave 300 ug of a 20-mer mutant IDH1 peptide subcutaneously per dose. Scheduled for weeks 1, 3, 5, 7, 11, 15, 19 and 23, eight vaccinations were given to patients. Here immunoSEQ multiplex PCR was the method, and the copy in TCRdb shows in-frame clones only, minus some. The data hold about 50,000 clones, with about 79% observed a single time. This TCR was recovered from a man between 40 and 49 years old with glioma. The V gene is TRBV7-2, the J gene TRBJ2-6; 7 bases are shared with TRBD1. The source was PBMCs, collected from a glioma patient whose treatment included an IDH1 peptide vaccine. CDR3 in DNA: TGTGCCAGCAGCCGCGTAGGGACAGTATCATCTGGGGCCAACGTCCTGACTTTC. It specifies CASSRVGTVSSGANVLTF. The whole variable domain, filled in from reference TRBV7-2 and TRBJ2-6, reads GAGVSQSPSNKVTEKGKDVELRCDPISGHTALYWYRQSLGQGLEFLIYFQGNSAPDKSGLPSDRFSAERTGGSVSTLTIQRTQQEDSAVYLCASSRVGTVSSGANVLTFGAGSRLTVL.